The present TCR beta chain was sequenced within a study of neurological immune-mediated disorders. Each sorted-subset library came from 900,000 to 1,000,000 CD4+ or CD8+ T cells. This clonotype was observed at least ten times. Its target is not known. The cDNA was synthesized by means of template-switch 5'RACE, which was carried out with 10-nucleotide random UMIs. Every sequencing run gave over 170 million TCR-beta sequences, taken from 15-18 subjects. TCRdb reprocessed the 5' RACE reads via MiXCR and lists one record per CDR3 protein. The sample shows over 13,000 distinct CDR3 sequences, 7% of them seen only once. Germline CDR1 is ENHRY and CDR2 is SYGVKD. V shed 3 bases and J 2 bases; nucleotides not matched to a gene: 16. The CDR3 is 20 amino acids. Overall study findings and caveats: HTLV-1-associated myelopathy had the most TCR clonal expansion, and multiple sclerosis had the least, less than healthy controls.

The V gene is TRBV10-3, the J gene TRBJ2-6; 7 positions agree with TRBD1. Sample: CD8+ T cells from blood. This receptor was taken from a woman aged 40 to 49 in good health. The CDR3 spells CAISDPPDREPLPGANVLTF. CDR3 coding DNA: TGTGCCATCAGTGACCCACCTGACAGGGAACCCCTCCCTGGGGCCAACGTCCTGACTTTC.